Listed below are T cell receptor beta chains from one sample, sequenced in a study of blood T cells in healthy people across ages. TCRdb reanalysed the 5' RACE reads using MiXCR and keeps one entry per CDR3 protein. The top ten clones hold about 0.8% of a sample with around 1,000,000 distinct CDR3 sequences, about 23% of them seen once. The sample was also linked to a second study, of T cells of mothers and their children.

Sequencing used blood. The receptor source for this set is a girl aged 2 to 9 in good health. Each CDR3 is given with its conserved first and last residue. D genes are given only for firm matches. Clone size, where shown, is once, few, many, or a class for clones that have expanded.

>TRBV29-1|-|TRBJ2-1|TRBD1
TGCAGCGTTGAACAGGGGGCCTACAATGAGCAGTTCTTC
CSVEQGAYNEQFF
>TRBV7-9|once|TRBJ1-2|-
TGTGCCAGCAGCGATGGGCCAGACTATGGCTACACCTTC
CASSDGPDYGYTF
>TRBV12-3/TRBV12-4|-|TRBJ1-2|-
TGTGCCAGCAGTCAGCAAGGGGCCTTCTATGGCTACACCTTC
CASSQQGAFYGYTF
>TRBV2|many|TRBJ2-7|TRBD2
TGTGCCAGCAGTGAAACGGGAGGGGGGTACGAGCAGTACTTC
CASSETGGGYEQYF
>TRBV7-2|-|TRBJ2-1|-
TGTGCCAGCAGCTACATCCGGGACATAGAGCAGTTCTTC
CASSYIRDIEQFF
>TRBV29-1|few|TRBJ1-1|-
TGCAGCGGTGAAATGGGGGGCTCGGGGACTGAAGCTTTCTTT
CSGEMGGSGTEAFF
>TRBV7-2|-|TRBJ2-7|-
TGTGCCAGCAGCTTAGGGGTCTATTCCTACGAGCAGTACTTC
CASSLGVYSYEQYF
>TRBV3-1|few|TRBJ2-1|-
TGTGCCAGCAGCCAACCGCCCGGGCTGGGGGGCAATGAGCAGTTCTTC
CASSQPPGLGGNEQFF
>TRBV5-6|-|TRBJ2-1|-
TGTGCCAGCAGCCATACAGAGTACAATGAGCAGTTCTTC
CASSHTEYNEQFF
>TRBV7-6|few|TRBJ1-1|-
TGTGCCAGCAGCCCACGAGGAGAAGGGCGGAACACTGAAGCTTTCTTT
CASSPRGEGRNTEAFF
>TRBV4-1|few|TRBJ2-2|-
TGCGCCAGCAGCCAAGAGCCAGGGATCACCGGGGAGCTGTTTTTT
CASSQEPGITGELFF
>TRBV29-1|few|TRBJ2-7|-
TGCAGCGTTGGAGGTGACGGAGACTACGAGCAGTACTTC
CSVGGDGDYEQYF
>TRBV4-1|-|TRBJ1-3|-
TGCGCCAGCAGCCAAGGTGCTCAGGGGAGCTCTGGAAACACCATATATTTT
CASSQGAQGSSGNTIYF
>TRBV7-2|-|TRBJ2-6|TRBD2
TGTGCCAGCAGCCGGGATTTAGCGGGGGCCCTTTTCTCTGGGGCCAACGTCCTGACTTTC
CASSRDLAGALFSGANVLTF
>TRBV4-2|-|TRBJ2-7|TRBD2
TGTGCCAGCAGCCAAGGGACTAGTATAGGCGAGCAGTACTTC
CASSQGTSIGEQYF
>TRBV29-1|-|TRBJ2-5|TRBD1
TGCAGCGTTGCCGACAGGGTAGAGACCCAGTACTTC
CSVADRVETQYF
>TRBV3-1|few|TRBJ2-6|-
TGTGCCAGCAGCCAAGATCCCCCGGGGTGGGACCTATACTCTGGGGCCAACGTCCTGACTTTC
CASSQDPPGWDLYSGANVLTF
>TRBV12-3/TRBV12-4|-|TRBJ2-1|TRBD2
TGTGCCAGCAGCTCTCAAGCGGGAGTGTTGAATGAGCAGTTCTTC
CASSSQAGVLNEQFF
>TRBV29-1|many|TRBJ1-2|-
TGCAGCGTTGAAGACCCGGGACTCTACTATGGCTACACCTTC
CSVEDPGLYYGYTF
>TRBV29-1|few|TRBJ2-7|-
TGCAGCGTTGAAGACCCTTTTGAGGGCTACGAGCAGTACTTC
CSVEDPFEGYEQYF
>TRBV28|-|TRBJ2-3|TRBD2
TGTGCCAGCAGGGAGCTAGCGGGAGTTGGGACAGATACGCAGTATTTT
CASRELAGVGTDTQYF
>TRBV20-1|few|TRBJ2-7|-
TGCAGTGCTAGAGGAAGTATCCCCTACGAGCAGTACTTC
CSARGSIPYEQYF
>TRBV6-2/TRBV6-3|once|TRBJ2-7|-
TGTGCCAGCAGGCCTAGAACCGGGACAAGGCAATACGAGCAGTACTTC
CASRPRTGTRQYEQYF
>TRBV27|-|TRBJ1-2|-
TGTGCCAGCAGTTTATCGTCCGGTTTTGGCGGCTACACCTTC
CASSLSSGFGGYTF
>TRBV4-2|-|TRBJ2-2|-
TGTGCCAGCAGCCAACATGAAGACGCTTACACCGGGGAGCTGTTTTTT
CASSQHEDAYTGELFF
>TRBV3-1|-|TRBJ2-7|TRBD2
TGTGCCAGCAGCCAAGTACCCGGGAGGGTGTACGAGCAGTACTTC
CASSQVPGRVYEQYF
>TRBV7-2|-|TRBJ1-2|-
TGTGCCAGCACCCCGGACTTTGACTATGGCTACACCTTC
CASTPDFDYGYTF
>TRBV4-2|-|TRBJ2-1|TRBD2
TGTGCCAGCAGCCAAAAGGGCTGGCGGGGGGATGATGAGCAGTTCTTC
CASSQKGWRGDDEQFF
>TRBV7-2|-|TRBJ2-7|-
TGTGCCAGCAGCCAACCTCAAGGGGCCCTCTACGAGCAGTACTTC
CASSQPQGALYEQYF
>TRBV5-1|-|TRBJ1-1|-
TGCGCCAGCAGCTTAGGGGAGGGTCGGACTGAAGCTTTCTTT
CASSLGEGRTEAFF
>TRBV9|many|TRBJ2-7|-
TGTGCCAGCTCATACAGAGGGGGCTCCTACGAGCAGTACTTC
CASSYRGGSYEQYF